The T cell receptor beta chain under discussion was sequenced for a study of cytomegalovirus exposure and HLA in healthy donors. Background on the study: Early on, a data release was issued that held about 85 million unique TCRs from HLA-typed donors.

In this sample, this clone turned up a few times. Additional DNA sequences in this sample encode the identical CDR3. Between the trimmed V and J ends, which lost 4 bases and 3 bases, there was a span of 6 bases. Germline V gene sequence: CDR1 SGDLS, CDR2 YYNGEE. CDR3 length equals 12 residues. The PCR contained 60 Vbeta and 13 Jbeta primers. TCRdb's copy holds only in-frame clones and misses some; the assay was immunoSEQ multiplex PCR. The data hold some 150,000 clones, with approximately 81% observed a single time. The V gene is TRBV9, the J gene TRBJ2-3; no definite D call. This receptor was taken from a woman aged 35 to 49 in good health and CMV-seropositive. Sequenced: PBMCs. CDR3 sequence: CASSPPTDTQYF. The DNA of the CDR3 is TGTGCCAGCAGCCCCCCGACAGATACGCAGTATTTT.